The 23 T cell receptor beta chains below come from one sample, sequenced in a study of T cell changes during pregnancy in multiple sclerosis. Libraries were prepared by immunoSEQ multiplex PCR; TCRdb keeps only in-frame clonotypes and omits some of them. The table has about 40,000 clones, nearly 90% seen once; the top ten hold 0.95% to 1.5%. Specimen: CD4+ T cells from peripheral blood mononuclear cells, collected after pregnancy. Every receptor here comes from a female donor with multiple sclerosis, enrolled in a pregnancy study.

The chain joins TRBV7-2 to TRBJ2-4; 11 nucleotides align to TRBD1. The V gene end was trimmed by 4 bases and the J gene end by 9 bases; junction bases not matched to a gene: 2. CDR3 size: 13 residues. The germline V gene encodes CDR1 SGHTA and CDR2 FQGNSA. Written as DNA, the CDR3 is TGTGCCAGCAGCTCGGGACAGGGGGGCATTCAGTACTTC. Translated: CASSSGQGGIQYF.

The rearrangement joins TRBV30 to TRBJ2-3; perhaps TRBD1 as D (6 bases). The CDR3 sequence is 15 residues long. Germline loops: CDR1 GTSNPN, CDR2 SVGIG (reference sequence). V shed 3 bases and J shed 0 bases, with 13 bases lying between them. CDR3 DNA: TGTGCCTGGAGACGGACAGCTTCTAGCACAGATACGCAGTATTTT. Translated, it gives CAWRRTASSTDTQYF. Combining the CDR3 with reference TRBV30 and TRBJ2-3 gives the whole variable domain SQTIHQWPATLVQPVGSPLSLECTVEGTSNPNLYWYRQAAGRGLQLLFYSVGIGQISSEVPQNLSASRPQDRQFILSSKKLLLSDSGFYLCAWRRTASSTDTQYFGPGTRLTVL.

This sequence joins TRBV5-1 and TRBJ2-3; TRBD2 agrees at 7 bases. This CDR3 is built from 15 residues. Germline V gene sequence: CDR1 SGHRS, CDR2 YFSETQ. The V gene end was trimmed by 6 bases and the J gene end by 5 bases; junction bases not matched to a gene: 12. The CDR3 DNA follows: TGCGCCAGCACCTCGGGGGGTCGAGGGGAAGATACGCAGTATTTT. Protein: CASTSGGRGEDTQYF.

This rearrangement joins TRBV4-2 to TRBJ1-2; a possible D gene is TRBD1 (5 bases). The CDR3 covers 14 residues. Trimming cost V 3 bases and J 1 base, with 9 bases left between them. Per germline, CDR1 LGHNA and CDR2 YNFKEQ. In DNA form, the CDR3 reads TGTGCCAGCAGCCAGGGGGGGGTTAACTATGGCTACACCTTC. Translation: CASSQGGVNYGYTF.

The chain recombines TRBV5-6 with TRBJ1-1; 8 bases agree with TRBD1. Germline assignment: CDR1 SGHDT and CDR2 YYEEEE. This CDR3 comprises 12 residues. The ends lost 4 bases at V and 10 bases at J; junction bases unmatched: 6. Here the CDR3 DNA reads TGTGCCAGCAGCACTGGACAGGGATCAGCTTTCTTT. It specifies CASSTGQGSAFF.

The chain recombines TRBV4-2 with TRBJ2-1; 8 positions agree with TRBD2. V shed 0 bases and J 3 bases; nucleotides not matched to a gene: 4. Germline V gene sequence: CDR1 LGHNA, CDR2 YNFKEQ. There are 16 residues in the CDR3. For the CDR3, the DNA is TGTGCCAGCAGCCAAGAAGGGGGACTAGACTACAATGAGCAGTTCTTC. Translated: CASSQEGGLDYNEQFF.

The sample holds one count of this clone. J is TRBJ2-1 and V is TRBV6-1; tentative D call: TRBD1 (5 bases). The CDR3 runs 12 residues. V lost 3 bases and J 10 bases, leaving 10 bases between the germline ends. The germline CDR1 and CDR2 sequences are MNHNS and SASEGT. CDR3 nucleotides: TGTGCCAGCAGTGACAACAGGCGGGAGCAGTTCTTC. Its protein is CASSDNRREQFF.

The rearrangement joins TRBV19 to TRBJ1-1; TRBD1 agrees at 7 bases. Germline loops: CDR1 LNHDA, CDR2 SQIVND (reference sequence). The CDR3 totals 16 residues. Unmatched junction bases numbered 10, after V lost 5 bases and J lost 1 base. CDR3 protein: CASSPDRVGQNTEAFF. CDR3 sequence (DNA): TGTGCCAGTAGTCCCGACAGGGTGGGACAGAACACTGAAGCTTTCTTT.

This clone was detected only once. This rearrangement joins TRBV10-3 to TRBJ1-5; D not certain. Deletions cut 4 bases from V and 3 bases from J, with 13 bases between. CDR3 size: 15 residues. CDR1 is ENHRY and CDR2 is SYGVKD in the germline V gene. This chain's CDR3 is CAISGFPENNQPQHF. The CDR3, as DNA: TGTGCCATCAGTGGGTTTCCAGAAAACAATCAGCCCCAGCATTTT.

J is TRBJ2-7 and V is TRBV7-2, with 9 bases that match TRBD2. This CDR3 comprises 16 residues. V dropped 1 base and J dropped 5; count of bases not matched to a gene: 9. Germline CDR1 SGHTA, CDR2 FQGNSA. The CDR3 is CASSLDLSSGTHEQYF. The CDR3 DNA is TGTGCCAGCAGCTTAGATCTATCTAGCGGGACTCACGAGCAGTACTTC. The whole variable domain, remainder taken from reference TRBV7-2 and TRBJ2-7, is GAGVSQSPSNKVTEKGKDVELRCDPISGHTALYWYRQSLGQGLEFLIYFQGNSAPDKSGLPSDRFSAERTGGSVSTLTIQRTQQEDSAVYLCASSLDLSSGTHEQYFGPGTRLTVT.

This chain connects TRBV5-1 to TRBJ2-3, with 8 bases that match TRBD2. V shed 0 bases, J shed 0 bases, and the junction held 12 bases outside the gene matches. CDR1 and CDR2 (germline): SGHRS, YFSETQ. The CDR3 covers 19 residues. The CDR3 sequence: CASSLGSAWASGSTDTQYF. The CDR3 region has the DNA TGCGCCAGCAGCTTGGGATCCGCGTGGGCTAGCGGGAGCACAGATACGCAGTATTTT.

V is TRBV30 and J is TRBJ1-2; maybe TRBD1 (5 bases). The V gene's germline CDR1 is GTSNPN and CDR2 SVGIG (reference sequence). The CDR3 has 12 residues. Trimming removed 4 bases at V and 2 bases at J, with 8 bases between. Here the CDR3 reads CAWMGGNYGYTF. CDR3 coding DNA: TGTGCCTGGATGGGGGGAAACTATGGCTACACCTTC.

In this sample, this clone turned up a few times. The gene calls are TRBV6-1 and TRBJ1-5; D is ambiguous. The CDR3 is made up of 15 amino acids. Trimming took 4 bases from V and 0 from J, leaving 10 bases between them. Looked up from germline, CDR1 is MNHNS and CDR2 is SASEGT. CDR3 in amino acids: CASSANQYSNQPQHF. In nucleotides, the CDR3 is TGTGCCAGCAGTGCCAATCAGTATAGCAATCAGCCCCAGCATTTT.

Only one count was recorded for this clone. Germline and junction disagree at one end, which may indicate a read error. The chain has TRBV6-1 and TRBJ1-3, with 8 nucleotides matching TRBD1. CDR3 length: 15 amino acids. The germline V gene encodes CDR1 MNHNS and CDR2 SASEGT. The CDR3 sequence is CASREGQGTGNTIYF. CDR3 nucleotide sequence: TGTGCCAGCAGGGAAGGACAGGGTACAGGAAACACCATATATTTT.

J is TRBJ2-7 and V is TRBV30, with no clear D. The germline gives CDR1 GTSNPN, CDR2 SVGIG (reference sequence). Trimming left V 2 bases short and J 3 bases short, with 5 bases between. The CDR3 spans 11 residues. CDR3 region: CAWSINYEQYF. The CDR3 nucleotides are TGTGCCTGGAGTATAAACTACGAGCAGTACTTC. Drawing the rest from reference TRBV30 and TRBJ2-7, the complete variable domain is SQTIHQWPATLVQPVGSPLSLECTVEGTSNPNLYWYRQAAGRGLQLLFYSVGIGQISSEVPQNLSASRPQDRQFILSSKKLLLSDSGFYLCAWSINYEQYFGPGTRLTVT.

This rearrangement joins TRBV7-8 to TRBJ2-1; 14 bases agree with TRBD2. The CDR3 length is 16 residues. Germline lookup yields CDR1 SGHVS and CDR2 FQNEAQ. J gave up 7 bases and V 5 bases, and 7 bases lay outside the gene matches. CDR3 loop: CASSIGLAGGFNEQFF. CDR3 DNA sequence: TGTGCCAGCAGCATCGGACTAGCGGGAGGTTTTAATGAGCAGTTCTTC.

The chain couples TRBV5-1 to TRBJ2-2; D may be TRBD2 (6 bases). Trimming removed 0 bases from V and 0 bases from J, with 12 bases in between. Germline V gene data show CDR1 as SGHRS and CDR2 as YFSETQ. This CDR3 has 17 residues. The CDR3 sequence: CASSLAGGRANTGELFF. For the CDR3, the DNA is TGCGCCAGCAGCTTGGCCGGGGGTCGCGCGAACACCGGGGAGCTGTTTTTT.

The chain has TRBV7-2 and TRBJ1-1; a weak D match, TRBD1 (6 bases). Trimming took off 1 base at V and 4 bases at J, with 13 bases between the two ends. Germline V gene data show CDR1 as SGHTA and CDR2 as FQGNSA. The CDR3 runs 15 residues. The CDR3 is CASSLVTGALTEAFF. DNA of the CDR3: TGTGCCAGCAGCTTAGTGACAGGAGCCCTCACTGAAGCTTTCTTT.

This rearrangement joins TRBV9 to TRBJ2-3, with 7 nucleotides matching TRBD2. The CDR3 runs 15 residues. Germline V CDR1 and CDR2: SGDLS, YYNGEE. V lost 0 bases, J lost 2 bases, and 3 bases stayed unmatched. The CDR3 spells CASSVAAGATDTQYF. The CDR3, as DNA: TGTGCCAGCAGCGTAGCGGCGGGAGCCACAGATACGCAGTATTTT.

The rearrangement joins TRBV12-5 to TRBJ1-1, with D unresolved. From germline, CDR1 is LGHNT and CDR2 FRNRAP. The ends were cut back, 2 bases at V and 1 base at J, with 8 bases in the middle. The CDR3 runs 14 residues. CDR3 in DNA: TGTGCTAGTGGTTTGCTGACAAAGAACACTGAAGCTTTCTTT. Translation: CASGLLTKNTEAFF.

This clone was counted between two and nine times. V and J are TRBV28 and TRBJ1-1, with TRBD1 identical over 8 bases. Germline V gives CDR1 MDHEN, CDR2 SYDVKM. CDR3 length: 14 amino acids. J gave up 5 bases and V 6 bases, and 8 bases lay outside the gene matches. This CDR3 reads CASRLQDRATEAFF. DNA for the CDR3: TGTGCCAGCAGACTACAGGACAGGGCAACTGAAGCTTTCTTT. Variable domain in full (rest from reference TRBV28 and TRBJ1-1): DVKVTQSSRYLVKRTGEKVFLECVQDMDHENMFWYRQDPGLGLRLIYFSYDVKMKEKGDIPEGYSVSREKKERFSLILESASTNQTSMYLCASRLQDRATEAFFGQGTRLTVV.

V usage is TRBV7-8 and J usage is TRBJ2-7; 8 positions match TRBD1. Germline CDR1 SGHVS, CDR2 FQNEAQ. This CDR3 has 14 amino acids. The J segment lost 3 bases and the V segment lost 5 bases, leaving 6 bases of the junction unmatched. CDR3 in amino acids: CASSLTGAVYEQYF. For the CDR3, the DNA is TGTGCCAGCAGCCTGACAGGGGCGGTCTACGAGCAGTACTTC.

The chain couples TRBV11-1 to TRBJ2-7, with 7 bases aligning to TRBD2. The V gene's germline CDR1 is SGHAT and CDR2 FQDESV (reference sequence). This CDR3 is 16 amino acids long. J lost 6 bases, V lost 2 bases, and 13 bases had no gene match. CDR3 amino acids: CASSLLLGGSGAEQYF. DNA for the CDR3: TGTGCCAGCAGCTTACTCTTGGGCGGGAGTGGCGCCGAGCAGTACTTC. Based on the CDR3 plus reference TRBV11-1 and TRBJ2-7, the full variable domain is EAEVAQSPRYKITEKSQAVAFWCDPISGHATLYWYRQILGQGPELLVQFQDESVVDDSQLPKDRFSAERLKGVDSTLKIQPAELGDSAMYLCASSLLLGGSGAEQYFGPGTRLTVT.